This is a list of T cell receptor beta chains from one sample in a study of T cell repertoires in ileal Crohn's disease. Method: immunoSEQ multiplex PCR; TCRdb's copy keeps in-frame clones and lacks some. This sample has approximately 12,000 clones, with 65% to 80% found just once. The material sequenced was ileal tissue. These receptors came from an adult with Crohn's disease. Each CDR3 is given with its conserved first and last residue. D genes are given only for firm matches.

v_gene: TRBV5-1
j_gene: TRBJ2-3
d_gene: .
CDR3aa: CASSLPGEDTQYF

v_gene: TRBV30
j_gene: TRBJ1-2
d_gene: .
CDR3aa: CAWSGRGAPRSYGYTF

v_gene: TRBV18
j_gene: TRBJ1-1
d_gene: .
CDR3aa: CASSPRQVLTPEAFF

v_gene: TRBV5-1
j_gene: .
d_gene: TRBD1
CDR3aa: CASSLQGRIYEQYF

v_gene: TRBV7-2
j_gene: TRBJ2-2
d_gene: TRBD2
CDR3aa: CASSLDLIGGLTGELFF

v_gene: TRBV27
j_gene: TRBJ2-4
d_gene: .
CDR3aa: CASSLSRGADIQYF

v_gene: TRBV10-2
j_gene: TRBJ2-7
d_gene: .
CDR3aa: CASSDGANKYEQYF

v_gene: TRBV19
j_gene: TRBJ2-1
d_gene: .
CDR3aa: CASSVRVGEQFF

v_gene: TRBV2
j_gene: TRBJ1-1
d_gene: .
CDR3aa: CASRLQQGMNTEAFF

v_gene: TRBV4-3
j_gene: TRBJ2-7
d_gene: TRBD2
CDR3aa: CASSQGSGGASYEQYF

v_gene: TRBV19
j_gene: TRBJ1-6
d_gene: .
CDR3aa: CASSTTGLEPLHF

v_gene: TRBV5-1
j_gene: TRBJ1-6
d_gene: .
CDR3aa: CASSYGGANNSPLHF

v_gene: TRBV2
j_gene: TRBJ2-2
d_gene: TRBD1
CDR3aa: CASNLGQPGAGELFF

v_gene: TRBV28
j_gene: TRBJ1-1
d_gene: .
CDR3aa: CASSLGRGRGNTEAFF

v_gene: TRBV6-1
j_gene: TRBJ2-3
d_gene: .
CDR3aa: CASSEFGRGVTSADTQYF

v_gene: TRBV14
j_gene: TRBJ1-6
d_gene: .
CDR3aa: CASSQAAGVVPLHF

v_gene: TRBV7-2
j_gene: TRBJ1-4
d_gene: .
CDR3aa: CASSSMGAGTNEKLFF

v_gene: TRBV9
j_gene: TRBJ2-1
d_gene: .
CDR3aa: CASSPGGTPRHEQFF

v_gene: TRBV18
j_gene: TRBJ1-6
d_gene: .
CDR3aa: CASSPNYNSPLHF

v_gene: TRBV7-9
j_gene: TRBJ2-7
d_gene: .
CDR3aa: CASLRGNSYEQYF

v_gene: TRBV7-2
j_gene: TRBJ2-3
d_gene: TRBD2
CDR3aa: CASSPWTSSTDTQYF

v_gene: TRBV6-1
j_gene: TRBJ2-5
d_gene: TRBD2
CDR3aa: CATRTSGGARETQYF

v_gene: TRBV9
j_gene: TRBJ2-7
d_gene: .
CDR3aa: CASSQGYEQYF

v_gene: TRBV18
j_gene: TRBJ1-2
d_gene: TRBD1
CDR3aa: CASSPGTGSNYGYTF

v_gene: TRBV5-1
j_gene: TRBJ2-7
d_gene: .
CDR3aa: CASRPSGEAYEQYF

v_gene: TRBV16
j_gene: TRBJ1-2
d_gene: TRBD1
CDR3aa: CASSQDRDYGYTF

v_gene: TRBV2
j_gene: TRBJ2-1
d_gene: .
CDR3aa: CASTDWQEQFF

v_gene: TRBV19
j_gene: TRBJ1-1
d_gene: .
CDR3aa: CASQIRGGTEAFF

v_gene: TRBV18
j_gene: TRBJ1-5
d_gene: .
CDR3aa: CASSVNRDTSNQPQHF

v_gene: TRBV19
j_gene: TRBJ2-4
d_gene: .
CDR3aa: CASSSAGLNIQYF

v_gene: TRBV19
j_gene: TRBJ1-6
d_gene: .
CDR3aa: CASSPEWSSYNSPLHF

v_gene: TRBV7-3
j_gene: TRBJ2-5
d_gene: .
CDR3aa: CASSGGAGETQYF

v_gene: TRBV29-1
j_gene: TRBJ2-5
d_gene: TRBD1
CDR3aa: CSVGTGGWETQYF

v_gene: TRBV9
j_gene: TRBJ2-7
d_gene: TRBD2
CDR3aa: CASSAVSGGAYEQYF

v_gene: TRBV5-1
j_gene: TRBJ2-7
d_gene: TRBD2
CDR3aa: CASSFMTSGGYEQYF

v_gene: TRBV7-9
j_gene: TRBJ1-4
d_gene: .
CDR3aa: CASSPVTNEKLFF

v_gene: TRBV27
j_gene: TRBJ1-4
d_gene: .
CDR3aa: CASSFIGVEKLFF

v_gene: TRBV11-3
j_gene: TRBJ1-2
d_gene: TRBD1
CDR3aa: CASSSPTGNYGYTF

v_gene: TRBV7-9
j_gene: TRBJ1-5
d_gene: .
CDR3aa: CASSPQGASNQPQHF

v_gene: TRBV11-2
j_gene: TRBJ2-3
d_gene: TRBD2
CDR3aa: CATKPLAGAFTDTQYF

v_gene: TRBV6-4
j_gene: TRBJ2-3
d_gene: .
CDR3aa: CASSGAGTDTQYF

v_gene: TRBV14
j_gene: TRBJ1-4
d_gene: .
CDR3aa: CASSLLGAGTNEKLFF

v_gene: TRBV15
j_gene: TRBJ1-1
d_gene: TRBD1
CDR3aa: CATSRLRTGGTEAFF

v_gene: TRBV7-3
j_gene: TRBJ1-3
d_gene: .
CDR3aa: CASSQTGPPGPGNTIYF

v_gene: TRBV5-1
j_gene: TRBJ1-2
d_gene: TRBD1
CDR3aa: CASSSGGGSYGYTF

v_gene: TRBV9
j_gene: TRBJ2-7
d_gene: .
CDR3aa: CASTPGVGAYEQYF

v_gene: TRBV11-2
j_gene: TRBJ1-2
d_gene: .
CDR3aa: CASSPDRPSRGYTF

v_gene: TRBV30
j_gene: TRBJ1-1
d_gene: TRBD1
CDR3aa: CAWDDRVTEAFF

v_gene: TRBV13
j_gene: TRBJ1-4
d_gene: .
CDR3aa: CASRSTVLGEKLFF

v_gene: TRBV10-3
j_gene: TRBJ1-5
d_gene: .
CDR3aa: CAISDRGGTLDNQPQHF